The clone carrying this T cell receptor beta chain was seen once. The source of the sample is a study of blood T cell repertoires in COVID-19. Study-level background: Sample material is recorded as cDNA or gDNA derived from T cells, B-cell-depleted T cells, or PBMCs.

Profiling relied on immunoSEQ multiplex PCR, and the TCRdb table lists in-frame clones only, not all of them. The sample shows approximately 40,000 clones, roughly 81% of them seen only once. The sample comprised peripheral blood. This clonotype was obtained from a human donor in a cohort sampled during active COVID-19.

The chain's CDR3 is CASSQPDEKLFF. In DNA form, the CDR3 reads TGTGCCAGCAGCCAACCAGATGAAAAACTGTTTTTT. The chain joins TRBV4-2 to TRBJ1-4; D unclear. CDR1 is LGHNA and CDR2 is YNFKEQ in the germline V gene. Trimming shortened V by 2 bases and J by 6 bases, and 4 bases separated the two germline ends. CDR3 length equals 12 residues.